This T cell receptor beta chain was retrieved from a study of blood T cell repertoires in COVID-19. Study overall: Sites across the United States, Italy and Spain contributed samples from acute and convalescent COVID-19.

Those who participated ranged in age from roughly 18 to 90 years and resided in 24 US areas. Cohort placement rested on clinical history that participants reported themselves. Authors' data handling: How many nucleated cells were present was estimated from reference gene primer amplification. Measured with immunoSEQ multiplex PCR; TCRdb has only the in-frame clones, and not every one. The DNA gave D and trimming, while V, J and clone size come from that table. Of some 260,000 clones listed, around 84% are singletons. The V and J ends lost 4 bases and 12 bases, in that order; junction bases with no gene match: 12. This CDR3 region has 14 residues. The germline gives CDR1 MNHEY, CDR2 SMNVEV (reference sequence).

The sequence derives from a man aged 30 to 39 with acute COVID-19. The V gene is TRBV27, the J gene TRBJ2-1, with 7 bases identical to TRBD1. Sequencing was done on a sample of PBMCs or T cells enriched from blood (not recorded which). CDR3 sequence: CASSSAGTDEGQFF. The CDR3 region has the DNA TGTGCCAGCAGTTCGGCCGGGACAGATGAAGGGCAGTTCTTC.